Sequencing of this T cell receptor beta chain was carried out in a study of T cells expressing NK-cell markers. TCRdb reworked the 5' RACE reads into one entry per CDR3 protein, no DNA. Its table lists 150,000 to 200,000 distinct CDR3 sequences. The TCR originated in a man between 18 and 69 years old in good health. The specimen was blood T cells: a sorted CD56 or NKG2C T cell subset, CD4+ or CD8+ T cells, or bulk PBMC T cells (not recorded which).

CDR3 amino acids: CASSLGQSGPIQETQYF. The V and J genes are TRBV5-1 and TRBJ2-5; lacking DNA, the TRBD1 call made by TCRdb goes unchecked. This CDR3 has 17 amino acids. The V gene's germline CDR1 is SGHRS and CDR2 YFSETQ.